One sample yielded the 6 T cell receptor beta chains listed below, sequenced in a study of patients and donors after allogeneic stem cell transplantation. Each CDR3 protein is one row after TCRdb ran MiXCR on the RT-PCR reads. This sample has roughly 940,000 distinct CDR3 sequences, with approximately 19% found just once. The source material was blood, either unsorted or a sorted T cell fraction (not recorded which). Receptors originate from a human donor who was either an allogeneic HSCT recipient or a stem cell or donor lymphocyte infusion donor (not recorded which). It is not recorded whose cells these are; they may come from a transplant donor.

This clonotype was seen more than once but under ten times. V is TRBV7-9 and J is TRBJ1-1; a weak D match, TRBD1 (6 bases). CDR1 SEHNR and CDR2 FQNEAQ come from the germline V gene (reference sequence). The CDR3 has 15 amino acids. The V end lost 3 bases, the J end lost 1 base, and 12 bases lay between the germline ends. The CDR3 coding sequence is TGTGCCAGCAGCTTTTCGGGGGCCGGGAACACTGAAGCTTTCTTT. Amino acid sequence: CASSFSGAGNTEAFF.

This chain connects TRBV6-2 or TRBV6-3 to TRBJ2-1; 10 bases line up with TRBD2. Germline CDR1 and CDR2: MNHEY and SVGEGT. The CDR3 is 18 residues long. V lost 1 base, J lost 4 bases, and 10 bases stayed unmatched. The CDR3 DNA reads TGTGCCAGCAGTTACTTAGCCCCGGGACTAGCGTTGTACAATGAGCAGTTCTTC. Its translation is CASSYLAPGLALYNEQFF.

The rearrangement links TRBV2 to TRBJ2-7, with D perhaps TRBD2 (5 bases). V gave up 7 bases and J gave up 3 bases, with 19 bases separating them. Germline V gives CDR1 SNHLY, CDR2 FYNNEI. The CDR3 spans 15 residues. Written as DNA, the CDR3 is TGTGCCAGCACCCCTACTGGAGGACCCGGCTACGAGCAGTACTTC. This gives the protein CASTPTGGPGYEQYF.

This clonotype was recorded a few times. The rearrangement joins TRBV2 to TRBJ1-6; TRBD1 matches at 8 bases. The ends lost 4 bases at V and 10 bases at J; junction bases unmatched: 6. Germline CDR1 reads SNHLY; CDR2 reads FYNNEI. The CDR3 extends over 14 amino acids. The CDR3 bases are TGTGCCAGCAGTGTTGGCAGGGGGCAGTCACCCCTCCACTTT. Residues: CASSVGRGQSPLHF.

This clonotype was observed a few times. This chain connects TRBV5-1 to TRBJ1-2; the match to TRBD1 covers 8 bases. The CDR3 totals 12 residues. Unmatched junction bases numbered 6, after V lost 8 bases and J lost 6 bases. Germline assignment: CDR1 SGHRS and CDR2 YFSETQ. In DNA, the CDR3 is TGCGCCAGTACCGGGACAGGAAATGGCTACACCTTC. It is translated as CASTGTGNGYTF.

This clonotype was observed once. The CDR3 coding sequence is TGTGCCAGCAGCTTCCCAGGGAAGACTGAAGCTTTCTTT. It specifies CASSFPGKTEAFF. This chain connects TRBV7-8 to TRBJ1-1, with D possibly matching TRBD1 (5 bases). The ends were cut back, 3 bases at V and 5 bases at J, with 10 bases in the middle. Germline lookup yields CDR1 SGHVS and CDR2 FQNEAQ. This CDR3 has 13 amino acids.